Listed here is a single TCR beta chain. The sample originates from a study of blood T cell repertoires in COVID-19. About the study: Nucleic acid was either cDNA or gDNA, and it came from T cells, B-cell-depleted T cells, or PBMCs.

Authors' methods: Researchers report that nucleated cell counts were estimated from reference gene primer amplification. Clones were read by immunoSEQ multiplex PCR, and TCRdb kept only the in-frame ones, dropping some. That table supplies the V and J calls and clone size; D and trimming were determined from the DNA. The sample shows 200,000 to 250,000 clones, 88% of them seen only once. Followed over time, Seattle patients had been enrolled while infection was active. The germline V gene has CDR1 SQVTM and CDR2 ANQGSEA. CDR3 size: 12 residues. The ends were cut back, 5 bases at V and 0 bases at J, with 7 bases in the middle.

This chain uses TRBV29-1 with TRBJ1-1; D is perhaps TRBD1 (6 bases). This clonotype originated in a woman in her twenties or thirties with COVID-19, enrolled during active disease. Sequencing was performed on peripheral blood. Here the CDR3 DNA reads TGCAGCGTTCGGACAGTGAACACTGAAGCTTTCTTT. Protein: CSVRTVNTEAFF.